This T cell receptor beta chain is from a study of blood T cells in healthy people across ages. Across the study: Capture via template switching afforded approximately one barcoded beta molecule per two T cells.

Germline V lookup: CDR1 SEHNR, CDR2 FQNEAQ (reference sequence). Trimming removed 5 bases at V and 2 bases at J, with 15 bases between. The CDR3 contains 15 residues. Primers used in a second PCR of about 7 to 12 cycles were a sample-barcoded 5' primer and a J-beta primer mix. TCRdb re-derived calls from the 5' RACE reads in MiXCR, one entry per CDR3 protein. The sample has about a million distinct CDR3 sequences, roughly 47% seen once. Sequenced input: blood. The receptor was isolated from a woman aged 55-70 years in good health. This rearrangement joins TRBV7-9 to TRBJ2-5; unclear D gene. Written as DNA, the CDR3 is TGTGCCAGCAGCCTCCCTTGGGTCCCTCAAGAGACCCAGTACTTC. This codes for CASSLPWVPQETQYF.